Below are 25 T cell receptor beta chains sequenced from a single sample in a study of cytomegalovirus exposure and HLA in healthy donors. The PCR made use of 60 Vbeta and 13 Jbeta primers. TCRdb's table, derived via immunoSEQ multiplex PCR, lists solely in-frame clones and lacks some. The sample lists around 130,000 clones; approximately 80% were seen once. The sequenced sample was PBMCs. Every receptor here comes from a human donor in good health.

The chain uses TRBV5-4 and TRBJ2-1, with D possibly TRBD1 on 5 matching bases. The germline V and J ends were trimmed by 2 bases and 9 bases, with 18 bases remaining between them. Germline values: CDR1 SGHNT, CDR2 YYREEE (reference sequence). CDR3 length: 15 residues. As DNA, the CDR3 is TGTGCCAGCAGCTTTCAGGGCGCCGCAGGTGGTGAGCAGTTCTTC. It is translated as CASSFQGAAGGEQFF.

J is TRBJ2-5 and V is TRBV9, with D perhaps TRBD2 (5 bases). V was trimmed by 3 bases and J by 2 bases, leaving 17 bases between them. The CDR3 is made up of 16 amino acids. Germline V gene sequence: CDR1 SGDLS, CDR2 YYNGEE. CDR3 loop: CASSDTRGADQETQYF. The CDR3 DNA is TGTGCCAGCAGCGACACCCGGGGTGCTGATCAAGAGACCCAGTACTTC.

The chain carries TRBV2 and TRBJ1-4; D not resolved. Looked up from germline, CDR1 is SNHLY and CDR2 is FYNNEI. V lost 6 bases and J lost 7, with 15 bases in between. The CDR3 extends over 14 amino acids. CDR3: CASREIANSEKLFF. DNA of the CDR3: TGTGCCAGCAGAGAAATAGCAAATTCTGAAAAACTGTTTTTT.

There are a few counts of this clone. The rearrangement joins TRBV10-3 to TRBJ2-7; unclear D gene. V dropped 8 bases and J dropped 2 bases, with 7 bases sitting between them. The germline CDR1 and CDR2 sequences are ENHRY and SYGVKD. The CDR3 runs to 11 residues. CDR3 sequence (DNA): TGTGCCATCGCCGAGACCTACGAGCAGTACTTC. Its protein product is CAIAETYEQYF.

This sequence joins TRBV27 and TRBJ2-1, with a possible D match to TRBD1 (6 bases). V lost 9 bases, J lost 3 bases, and 18 bases lay in between. The CDR3 extends over 15 amino acids. The germline V gene has CDR1 MNHEY and CDR2 SMNVEV (reference sequence). CDR3 amino acids: CASNRVIRGYNEQFF. Here the CDR3 DNA reads TGTGCCAGTAACAGGGTTATAAGAGGCTACAATGAGCAGTTCTTC.

V is TRBV7-2 and J is TRBJ2-7; D is possibly TRBD1 (6 bases). Trimming cost V 5 bases and J 0 bases, with 14 bases left between them. The CDR3 consists of 15 residues. Germline V gene lookup returns CDR1 SGHTA and CDR2 FQGNSA. The CDR3 sequence: CASSQPQGNSYEQYF. The CDR3 DNA reads TGTGCCAGCAGCCAACCCCAGGGGAACTCCTACGAGCAGTACTTC.

The V call is TRBV7-9, the J call TRBJ2-5, with a possible D match to TRBD1 (5 bases). The germline gives CDR1 SEHNR, CDR2 FQNEAQ (reference sequence). Trimming shortened V by 5 bases and J by 3 bases, and 13 bases separated the two germline ends. The CDR3 covers 14 residues. The CDR3 here is CASSGPTGKETQYF. CDR3 bases: TGTGCCAGCAGCGGACCTACAGGAAAAGAGACCCAGTACTTC.

In DNA, the CDR3 is TGTGCCAGCAGCTTGAGGGGGACTAGCGGGGGTGCAGATACGCAGTATTTT. It translates to CASSLRGTSGGADTQYF. This rearrangement joins TRBV5-6 to TRBJ2-3; 14 bases align to TRBD2. After removal of 1 base from V and 4 bases from J, the junction contained 5 bases not matched to a gene. The germline V gene has CDR1 SGHDT and CDR2 YYEEEE. The CDR3 contains 17 residues.

This clone was detected once. J is TRBJ2-4 and V is TRBV6-5, with 7 nucleotides matching TRBD2. V shed 6 bases and J 9 bases; nucleotides not matched to a gene: 11. This CDR3 has 14 amino acids. From germline, CDR1 is MNHEY and CDR2 SVGAGI. CDR3: CASSWGEGSTIQYF. The CDR3 nucleotides are TGTGCCAGCAGCTGGGGGGAGGGGAGTACCATTCAGTACTTC.

The chain carries TRBV7-8 and TRBJ2-1; 12 positions match TRBD1. J lost 9 bases, V lost 3 bases, and 9 bases had no gene match. The CDR3 is made up of 16 amino acids. Germline values: CDR1 SGHVS, CDR2 FQNEAQ. CDR3 sequence: CASSFHPGQGAVEQFF. The CDR3 DNA reads TGTGCCAGCAGCTTCCACCCGGGACAGGGGGCGGTTGAGCAGTTCTTC.

The chain carries TRBV6-5 and TRBJ2-2, with TRBD2 identical over 11 bases. The CDR3 is made up of 16 amino acids. Per germline, CDR1 MNHEY and CDR2 SVGAGI. V was clipped by 4 bases and J by 5 bases; unmatched bases: 6. Here the CDR3 reads CASSSLAGGPTGELFF. In nucleotides, the CDR3 is TGTGCCAGCAGTTCATTAGCGGGGGGGCCGACCGGGGAGCTGTTTTTT.

The chain carries TRBV6-1 and TRBJ2-5; the D gene is possibly TRBD2 (5 bases). Deletions cut 6 bases from V and 0 bases from J, with 11 bases between. The CDR3 totals 14 residues. Germline CDR1 reads MNHNS; CDR2 reads SASEGT. CDR3: CASRQSGNQETQYF. The CDR3 DNA sequence: TGTGCCAGCAGACAAAGCGGAAACCAAGAGACCCAGTACTTC.

V gene TRBV5-1 combines with J gene TRBJ1-4, with no clear D. There are 17 residues in the CDR3. V was trimmed by 2 bases and J by 0 bases, leaving 14 bases between them. The germline gives CDR1 SGHRS, CDR2 YFSETQ. CDR3 amino acids: CASSLGRGASTNEKLFF. The CDR3, as DNA: TGCGCCAGCAGCTTAGGTCGGGGTGCGTCAACTAATGAAAAACTGTTTTTT.

The chain uses TRBV2 and TRBJ1-4; D is unresolved. Trimming cost V 3 bases and J 9 bases, with 14 bases left between them. CDR1 is SNHLY, CDR2 FYNNEI, per germline. The CDR3 contains 14 residues. This CDR3 is CASSDSELGQKLFF. CDR3 DNA sequence: TGTGCCAGCAGTGATTCTGAACTCGGTCAAAAACTGTTTTTT. Based on the CDR3 plus reference TRBV2 and TRBJ1-4, the full variable domain is EPEVTQTPSHQVTQMGQEVILRCVPISNHLYFYWYRQILGQKVEFLVSFYNNEISEKSEIFDDQFSVERPDGSNFTLKIRSTKLEDSAMYFCASSDSELGQKLFFGSGTQLSVL.

V and J are TRBV5-6 and TRBJ2-1; 8 bases line up with TRBD2. The germline V gene encodes CDR1 SGHDT and CDR2 YYEEEE. The CDR3 loop spans 14 amino acids. The J segment lost 7 bases and the V segment lost 1 base, leaving 4 bases of the junction unmatched. CDR3 sequence (DNA): TGTGCCAGCAGCTTGCGGGGGGGGCGGAATGAGCAGTTCTTC. It translates to CASSLRGGRNEQFF.

This clone was counted between two and nine times. The chain links TRBV13 to TRBJ1-3; D ambiguous. The CDR3 extends over 16 amino acids. The V end lost 0 bases, the J end lost 1 base, and 10 bases lay between the germline ends. Germline V lookup: CDR1 PRHDT, CDR2 FYEKMQ (reference sequence). The CDR3, as DNA: TGTGCCAGCAGCTTAGGCCGTGGGAGATCTGGAAACACCATATATTTT. This codes for CASSLGRGRSGNTIYF.

This clone was detected only a few times. CDR3 amino acids: CASSFLAGSTDTQYF. The CDR3 nucleotides read TGTGCCAGCAGCTTCCTAGCGGGGAGCACAGATACGCAGTATTTT. V is TRBV7-3 and J is TRBJ2-3; 9 positions match TRBD2. CDR1 and CDR2 from the germline V gene are SGHTA and FQGTGA. V trimming: 3 bases; J trimming: 0 bases; junction bases outside the gene matches: 1. This CDR3 has 15 residues.

V and J are TRBV29-1 and TRBJ2-7; TRBD2 agrees at 12 bases. The V segment lost 5 bases and the J segment 3 bases; nucleotides outside the gene matches: 11. The CDR3 covers 16 residues. Germline CDR1 is SQVTM and CDR2 is ANQGSEA. CDR3 DNA sequence: TGCAGCGTTCTAAACTGGACTAGCGGGGATCGCTACGAGCAGTACTTC. It specifies CSVLNWTSGDRYEQYF.

This chain connects TRBV5-1 to TRBJ2-3, with TRBD1 matching 7 bases. Germline lookup yields CDR1 SGHRS and CDR2 YFSETQ. After removal of 2 bases from V and 4 bases from J, the junction contained 10 bases not matched to a gene. This CDR3 has 16 amino acids. This CDR3 is CASSFTGTAFPDTQYF. The DNA of the CDR3 is TGCGCCAGCAGCTTTACCGGGACAGCCTTCCCAGATACGCAGTATTTT.

This chain joins TRBV7-6 and TRBJ2-1; 11 nucleotides match TRBD2. The germline CDR1 and CDR2 sequences are SGHVS and FNYEAQ. The V segment lost 4 bases and the J segment 5 bases; nucleotides outside the gene matches: 7. This CDR3 region has 16 residues. CDR3 region: CASSSSLAGGHNEQFF. The CDR3 DNA sequence: TGTGCCAGCAGCTCGTCCTTAGCGGGGGGGCACAATGAGCAGTTCTTC.

The chain joins TRBV6-5 to TRBJ2-2, with D tentatively TRBD1 (6 bases). The germline CDR1 and CDR2 sequences are MNHEY and SVGAGI. The CDR3 is 15 amino acids. Trimming left V 7 bases short and J 4 bases short, with 16 bases between. CDR3 residues: CASMDGQPGTGELFF. The CDR3 DNA follows: TGTGCCAGCATGGACGGACAGCCGGGCACCGGGGAGCTGTTTTTT.

The J gene is TRBJ2-2, the V gene TRBV29-1; TRBD1 aligns across 8 bases. The CDR3 has 12 residues. Trimming removed 7 bases from V and 5 bases from J; junction bases left unmatched: 3. CDR1 is SQVTM and CDR2 is ANQGSEA in the germline V gene. The CDR3 sequence: CSGTGRTGELFF. In DNA, the CDR3 is TGCAGCGGGACAGGGAGGACCGGGGAGCTGTTTTTT.

This chain connects TRBV5-1 to TRBJ1-2, with TRBD1 matching 7 bases. CDR1 is SGHRS, CDR2 YFSETQ, per germline. The CDR3 contains 14 residues. V lost 4 bases and J lost 0; bases outside the gene matches: 3. CDR3 sequence reads: CASSTTGTNYGYTF. Written as DNA, the CDR3 is TGCGCCAGCAGCACGACAGGGACTAACTATGGCTACACCTTC.

This CDR3 reads CASSNGQGNYGYTF. CDR3 coding DNA: TGTGCCAGCAGTAACGGACAGGGCAACTATGGCTACACCTTC. The chain recombines TRBV28 with TRBJ1-2; 8 bases match TRBD1. The CDR3 spans 14 residues. Unmatched junction bases numbered 4, after V lost 5 bases and J lost 2 bases. CDR1 and CDR2 from the germline V gene are MDHEN and SYDVKM.

The table lists this clone with a count of one. The chain joins TRBV4-1 to TRBJ2-5; 9 nucleotides line up with TRBD2. CDR1 and CDR2 from the germline V gene are MGHRA and YSYEKL. Losses at the gene ends were 0 bases for V and 0 bases for J; bases not matched to a gene: 8. The CDR3 runs 18 residues. The chain's CDR3 is CASSQDRSGGLYQETQYF. The DNA for the CDR3 is TGCGCCAGCAGCCAAGATAGGAGCGGGGGGCTGTACCAAGAGACCCAGTACTTC.